The rows below give T cell receptor beta chains drawn from one sample of a study of T-cell memory formation after mild COVID-19. Via MiXCR, TCRdb re-called the 5' RACE reads, giving one row per CDR3 protein. The data contain under 650,000 distinct CDR3 sequences, more than 15% of them singletons. The sequenced sample consisted of PBMCs or a T cell subset sorted from them (not recorded which). Receptor source: an adult woman who had mild COVID-19 (a few samples of this study predate the infection). Cell type and time point are not known. The CDR3 runs from the conserved cysteine through the conserved F or W. The D gene is left open where the match is weak. Clone sizes are given selectively: once, few, many, or a class where the clone is expanded.

J	V	length	D	size	CDR3	DNA
TRBJ1-1	TRBV11-2	17	-	few	CASSLSRPGRENTEAFF	TGTGCCAGCAGCTTAAGTAGGCCAGGGAGGGAGAACACTGAAGCTTTCTTT
TRBJ2-7	TRBV7-2	14	TRBD2	-	CASSRERERYEQYF	TGTGCCAGCAGCCGTGAGCGGGAGAGATACGAGCAGTACTTC
TRBJ2-1	TRBV12-3/TRBV12-4	11	-	many	CASSSADQQFF	TGTGCCAGCAGTTCAGCGGACCAGCAGTTCTTC
TRBJ1-1	TRBV2	13	-	-	CASSDDGYTEAFF	TGTGCCAGCAGTGATGATGGGTACACTGAAGCTTTCTTT
TRBJ1-2	TRBV27	14	-	-	CATKDLGAVYGYTF	TGTGCCACCAAGGACTTGGGGGCGGTCTATGGCTACACCTTC
TRBJ2-5	TRBV5-5	11	-	-	CASTSQGTPKF	TGTGCCAGCACATCACAAGGGACTCCGAAGTTC
TRBJ1-2	TRBV19	15	-	few	CASNPLRGWDYGYTF	TGTGCCAGTAACCCCCTGAGGGGCTGGGACTATGGCTACACCTTC
TRBJ1-5	TRBV2	14	-	-	CASSDREFGQPQHF	TGTGCCAGCAGCGACAGAGAGTTCGGTCAGCCCCAGCATTTT
TRBJ2-7	TRBV18	14	-	few	CASSPSSEPYEQYF	TGTGCCAGCTCACCAAGCAGCGAACCCTACGAGCAGTACTTC
TRBJ1-5	TRBV7-2	15	TRBD1	-	CASSAPPNRGQPQHF	TGTGCCAGCAGCGCCCCCCCTAACAGGGGCCAGCCCCAGCATTTT
TRBJ2-1	TRBV4-1	19	TRBD2	few	CASSQGLAGAIISYNEQFF	TGCGCCAGCAGCCAAGGACTAGCGGGAGCCATTATCTCCTACAATGAGCAGTTCTTC
TRBJ2-2	TRBV24-1	17	TRBD2	few	CATSATSGRPGTGELFF	TGTGCCACCAGTGCTACTAGCGGGAGGCCGGGGACCGGGGAGCTGTTTTTT
TRBJ2-7	TRBV5-1	14	TRBD2	few	CASSLGDYSYEQYF	TGCGCCAGCAGCTTGGGGGACTACTCCTACGAGCAGTACTTC
TRBJ1-4	TRBV19	13	-	-	CASTDRAYEKLIF	TGTGCCAGTACGGACAGAGCTTACGAAAAACTGATTTTT
TRBJ2-5	TRBV12-3/TRBV12-4	16	-	-	CASSRTQGGRQETQYF	TGTGCCAGCAGTCGTACCCAGGGGGGCCGACAAGAGACCCAGTACTTC
TRBJ2-6	TRBV6-6	16	-	-	CASSYLTFSGANVLTF	TGTGCCAGCAGTTACCTTACTTTTTCTGGGGCCAACGTCCTGACTTTC
TRBJ2-5	TRBV7-9	13	-	few	CASSHRNKETQYF	TGTGCCAGCAGCCATCGAAATAAAGAGACCCAGTACTTC
TRBJ1-4	TRBV29-1	13	TRBD1	few	CSGGQGAYEKLFF	TGCAGCGGTGGACAGGGGGCATATGAAAAACTGTTTTTT
TRBJ1-6	TRBV11-2	16	-	few	CASSLSVDQLSSPLHF	TGTGCCAGCAGCTTATCCGTTGACCAATTGAGCTCACCCCTCCACTTT
TRBJ2-1	TRBV4-1	17	-	many	CASSQVDYLNAYNEQFF	TGCGCCAGCAGCCAAGTGGACTACCTGAACGCCTACAATGAGCAGTTCTTC
TRBJ2-1	TRBV7-7	15	TRBD1	-	CASSMDRGPYNEQFF	TGTGCCAGCAGCATGGACAGGGGGCCCTACAATGAGCAGTTCTTC
TRBJ2-5	TRBV18	15	TRBD1	few	CASSPRQGVRETQYF	TGTGCCAGCTCACCCCGACAGGGCGTGAGGGAGACCCAGTACTTC
TRBJ2-3	TRBV29-1	16	-	few	CSVRGVWRGVTDTQYF	TGCAGCGTCCGTGGGGTATGGCGGGGCGTCACAGATACGCAGTATTTT
TRBJ2-1	TRBV20-1	16	TRBD2	-	CSARDVLAGGKNEQFF	TGCAGTGCTAGAGATGTACTAGCGGGGGGAAAGAATGAGCAGTTCTTC
TRBJ2-3	TRBV24-1	16	TRBD1	-	CATSDLTGGMTDTKYF	TGTGCCACCAGTGATTTGACAGGGGGCATGACAGATACGAAGTATTTT
TRBJ2-2	TRBV4-2	16	TRBD1	few	CASSQQKGALSGELFF	TGTGCCAGCAGCCAACAGAAGGGGGCGCTCAGCGGGGAGCTGTTTTTT
TRBJ2-2	TRBV5-1	14	-	few	CASSLTLATGELFF	TGCGCCAGCAGCTTAACTTTGGCTACCGGGGAGCTGTTTTTT
TRBJ1-6	TRBV12-3/TRBV12-4	11	-	-	CASGRNSPLHF	TGTGCCAGCGGTAGGAATTCACCCCTCCACTTT
TRBJ2-2	TRBV24-1	12	-	-	CATSRNTGELFF	TGTGCCACCAGTCGGAACACCGGGGAGCTGTTTTTT
TRBJ1-2	TRBV12-3/TRBV12-4	14	TRBD1	-	CASSLTPGGHGYTF	TGTGCCAGCAGTTTAACCCCAGGGGGCCATGGCTACACCTTC
TRBJ2-5	TRBV20-1	16	TRBD2	many	CSFHSGLAGTQETQYF	TGCAGTTTCCATTCAGGACTAGCGGGAACCCAAGAGACCCAGTACTTC
TRBJ1-6	TRBV4-1	18	-	many	CASSQEDPHSSYNSPLHF	TGCGCCAGCAGCCAAGAAGATCCCCATAGCTCCTATAATTCACCCCTCCACTTT
TRBJ2-3	TRBV30	14	-	-	CAWSVKMRTDTQYF	TGTGCCTGGAGTGTAAAAATGCGGACCGATACGCAGTATTTT
TRBJ1-2	TRBV5-1	15	-	few	CASSLEQVGNYGYTF	TGCGCCAGCAGCTTGGAACAGGTGGGGAACTATGGCTACACCTTC
TRBJ2-5	TRBV5-1	16	-	few	CASSPTGSLGQETQYF	TGCGCCAGCAGCCCCACCGGATCTTTGGGCCAAGAGACCCAGTACTTC
TRBJ1-6	TRBV5-1	14	-	many	CASSLGQGDSPLHF	TGCGCCAGCAGCTTGGGCCAGGGTGATTCACCCCTCCACTTT
TRBJ2-3	TRBV7-8	14	TRBD1	-	CASKFRGRTDTQYF	TGTGCCAGCAAGTTTAGGGGGCGCACAGATACGCAGTATTTT
TRBJ1-2	TRBV18	14	-	-	CASSGTGKGPLYTF	TGTGCCAGCTCAGGAACAGGGAAGGGCCCGCTCTACACCTTC
TRBJ1-3	TRBV4-3	17	-	few	CASSQGRHPGTGNTIYF	TGCGCCAGCAGCCAAGGGCGTCACCCAGGGACCGGAAACACCATATATTTT
TRBJ1-2	TRBV19	12	TRBD1	few	CASSHGQGVDTF	TGTGCCAGTAGTCACGGACAGGGGGTTGACACCTTC
TRBJ1-2	TRBV6-2/TRBV6-3	18	-	-	CASSYSLIRVTSNYGYTF	TGTGCCAGCAGTTACTCACTCATCCGGGTTACCTCTAACTATGGCTACACCTTC
TRBJ2-5	TRBV7-6	15	TRBD2	-	CASRGRTSELETQYF	TGTGCCAGCAGGGGGAGGACTAGCGAGCTGGAGACCCAGTACTTC
TRBJ2-1	TRBV6-2/TRBV6-3	13	TRBD1	-	CASSSDREDEQFF	TGTGCCAGCAGTTCGGACAGGGAAGATGAGCAGTTCTTC
TRBJ2-3	TRBV12-3/TRBV12-4	15	TRBD2	few	CASSLLAGGLDTQYF	TGTGCCAGCAGTCTCCTAGCGGGGGGATTAGATACGCAGTATTTT
TRBJ2-1	TRBV24-1	15	-	-	CATSDTRSSYNEQFF	TGTGCCACCAGTGATACACGGAGCTCCTACAATGAGCAGTTCTTC
TRBJ1-2	TRBV5-1	17	TRBD1	-	CASSMGQGLLLDYGYTF	TGCGCCAGCAGCATGGGACAGGGGCTGCTGCTAGACTATGGCTACACCTTC
TRBJ1-2	TRBV29-1	13	TRBD1	few	CSVADRAVYGYTF	TGCAGCGTTGCGGACAGGGCCGTCTATGGCTACACCTTC
TRBJ2-7	TRBV10-3	14	TRBD1	-	CATMTGTGDYEQYF	TGTGCCACTATGACCGGGACAGGGGACTACGAGCAGTACTTC
TRBJ2-3	TRBV5-1	16	TRBD2	-	CASSLAGRGDTDTQYF	TGCGCCAGCAGCTTGGCCGGGCGGGGGGACACAGATACGCAGTATTTT
TRBJ1-1	TRBV29-1	17	-	-	CSVEEVGQGWANTEAFF	TGCAGCGTTGAAGAGGTGGGTCAGGGTTGGGCGAACACTGAAGCTTTCTTT
TRBJ1-6	TRBV5-1	15	TRBD1	-	CASSNRDSRNSPLHF	TGCGCCAGCAGCAACAGGGACAGCCGTAATTCACCCCTCCACTTT
TRBJ1-1	TRBV7-9	15	-	-	CASSLPAGVNTEAFF	TGTGCCAGCAGCCTACCGGCCGGTGTGAACACTGAAGCTTTCTTT
TRBJ1-5	TRBV20-1	15	-	-	CSASKSGGRSQPQHF	TGCAGTGCTAGTAAGAGCGGGGGACGCAGTCAGCCCCAGCATTTT
TRBJ2-3	TRBV5-1	14	-	few	CASSPGALTDTQYF	TGCGCCAGCAGCCCGGGGGCGCTCACAGATACGCAGTATTTT
TRBJ2-7	TRBV7-9	14	-	-	CASEDSSFIYEQYF	TGTGCCAGCGAAGACAGTAGCTTTATCTACGAGCAGTACTTC